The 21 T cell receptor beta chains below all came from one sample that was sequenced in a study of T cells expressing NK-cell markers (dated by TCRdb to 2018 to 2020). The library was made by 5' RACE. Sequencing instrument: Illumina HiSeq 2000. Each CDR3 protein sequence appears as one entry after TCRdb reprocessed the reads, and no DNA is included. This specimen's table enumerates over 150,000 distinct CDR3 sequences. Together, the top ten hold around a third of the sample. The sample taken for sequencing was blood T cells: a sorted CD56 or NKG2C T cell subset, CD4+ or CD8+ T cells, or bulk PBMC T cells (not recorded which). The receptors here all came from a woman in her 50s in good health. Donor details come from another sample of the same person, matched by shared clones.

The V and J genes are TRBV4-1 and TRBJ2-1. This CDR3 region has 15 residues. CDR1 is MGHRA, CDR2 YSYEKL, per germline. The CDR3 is CASSYSGSSYNEQFF.

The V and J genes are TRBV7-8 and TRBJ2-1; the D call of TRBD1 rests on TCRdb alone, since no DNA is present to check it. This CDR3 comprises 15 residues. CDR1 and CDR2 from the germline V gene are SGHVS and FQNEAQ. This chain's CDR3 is CASSTPGGDYNEQFF. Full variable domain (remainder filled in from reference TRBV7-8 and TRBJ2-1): GAGVSQSPRYKVAKRGQDVALRCDPISGHVSLFWYQQALGQGPEFLTYFQNEAQLDKSGLPSDRFFAERPEGSVSTLKIQRTQQEDSAVYLCASSTPGGDYNEQFFGPGTRLTVL.

The CDR3 loop is CASRTTSGSSDEQFF. The chain combines TRBV6-5 with TRBJ2-1; with no DNA, the TCRdb D assignment of TRBD2 cannot be verified. The germline V gene has CDR1 MNHEY and CDR2 SVGAGI. The CDR3 is made up of 15 amino acids.

The CDR3 region is CASSQAMGTSNEQFF. V and J are TRBV3-1 and TRBJ2-1. The CDR3 is 15 amino acids. From germline, CDR1 is LGHDT and CDR2 YNNKEL (reference sequence).

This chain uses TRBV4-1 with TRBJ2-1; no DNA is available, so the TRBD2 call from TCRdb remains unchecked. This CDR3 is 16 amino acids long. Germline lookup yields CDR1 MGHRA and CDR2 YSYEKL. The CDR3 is CASSHEGLAGENEQFF.

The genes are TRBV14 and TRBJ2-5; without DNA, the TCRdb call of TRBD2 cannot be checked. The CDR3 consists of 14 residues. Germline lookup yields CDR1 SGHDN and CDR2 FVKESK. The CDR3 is CASSQIATQETQYF.

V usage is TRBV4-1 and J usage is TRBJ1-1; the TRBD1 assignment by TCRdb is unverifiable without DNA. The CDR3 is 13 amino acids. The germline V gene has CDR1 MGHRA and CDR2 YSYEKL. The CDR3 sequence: CASRRQGGTEAFF.

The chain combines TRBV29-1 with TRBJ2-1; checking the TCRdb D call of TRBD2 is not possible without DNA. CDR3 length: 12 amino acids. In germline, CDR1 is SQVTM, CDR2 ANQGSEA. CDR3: CSPSGRFDEQFF.

CDR3 sequence: CASSPVGPYEQYF. V gene TRBV27 combines with J gene TRBJ2-7. Germline assignment: CDR1 MNHEY and CDR2 SMNVEV (reference sequence). The CDR3 totals 13 residues.

CDR3 in amino acids: CATSRTGTHEQYF. The V call is TRBV15, the J call TRBJ2-7. The germline V gene has CDR1 LNHNV and CDR2 YYDKDF (reference sequence). CDR3 size: 13 residues.

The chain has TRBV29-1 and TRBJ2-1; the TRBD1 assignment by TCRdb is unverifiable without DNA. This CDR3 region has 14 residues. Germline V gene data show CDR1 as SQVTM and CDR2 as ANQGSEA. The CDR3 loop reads CSLLGERTYNEQFF.

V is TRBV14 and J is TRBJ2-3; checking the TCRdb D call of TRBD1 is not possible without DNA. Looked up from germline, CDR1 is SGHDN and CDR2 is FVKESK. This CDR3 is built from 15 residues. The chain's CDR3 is CASSLTTGTSDTQYF.

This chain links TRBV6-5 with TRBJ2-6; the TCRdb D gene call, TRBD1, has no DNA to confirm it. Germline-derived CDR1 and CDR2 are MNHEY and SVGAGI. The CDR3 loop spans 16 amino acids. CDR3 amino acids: CASSYSRRAGANVLTF.

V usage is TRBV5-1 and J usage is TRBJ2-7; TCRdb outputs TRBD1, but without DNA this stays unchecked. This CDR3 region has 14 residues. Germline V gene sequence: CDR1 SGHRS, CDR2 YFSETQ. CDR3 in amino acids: CASSLSGMGTEQYF.

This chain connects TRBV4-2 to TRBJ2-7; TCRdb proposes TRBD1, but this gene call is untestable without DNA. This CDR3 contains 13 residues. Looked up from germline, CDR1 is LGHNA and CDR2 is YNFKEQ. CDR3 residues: CASSNRVMNEQYF.

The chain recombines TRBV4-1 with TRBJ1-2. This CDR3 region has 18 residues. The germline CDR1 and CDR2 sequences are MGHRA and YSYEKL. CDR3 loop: CASSPGGGVDVVNYGYTF.

The CDR3 loop reads CASSSGTLRGQDTQYF. This sequence joins TRBV11-3 and TRBJ2-3; TCRdb picks TRBD1, but there is no DNA to check that call. The CDR3 totals 16 residues. Germline CDR1 and CDR2: SGHNT and YENEEA.

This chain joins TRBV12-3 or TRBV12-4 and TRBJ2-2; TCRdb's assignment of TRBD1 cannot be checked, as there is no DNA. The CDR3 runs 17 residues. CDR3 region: CASNPGTFVANTGELFF.

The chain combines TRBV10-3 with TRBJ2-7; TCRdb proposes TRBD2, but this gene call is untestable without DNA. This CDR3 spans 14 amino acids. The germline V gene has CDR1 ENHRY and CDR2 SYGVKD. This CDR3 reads CAISVGREGREQYF.

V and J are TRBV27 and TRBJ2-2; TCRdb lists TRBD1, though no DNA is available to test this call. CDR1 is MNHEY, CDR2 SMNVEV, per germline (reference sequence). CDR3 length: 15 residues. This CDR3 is CASSWGGQGVGELFF.

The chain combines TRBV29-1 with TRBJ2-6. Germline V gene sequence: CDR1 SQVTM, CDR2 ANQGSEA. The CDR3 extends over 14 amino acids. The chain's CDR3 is CSVNSNSGANVLTF.